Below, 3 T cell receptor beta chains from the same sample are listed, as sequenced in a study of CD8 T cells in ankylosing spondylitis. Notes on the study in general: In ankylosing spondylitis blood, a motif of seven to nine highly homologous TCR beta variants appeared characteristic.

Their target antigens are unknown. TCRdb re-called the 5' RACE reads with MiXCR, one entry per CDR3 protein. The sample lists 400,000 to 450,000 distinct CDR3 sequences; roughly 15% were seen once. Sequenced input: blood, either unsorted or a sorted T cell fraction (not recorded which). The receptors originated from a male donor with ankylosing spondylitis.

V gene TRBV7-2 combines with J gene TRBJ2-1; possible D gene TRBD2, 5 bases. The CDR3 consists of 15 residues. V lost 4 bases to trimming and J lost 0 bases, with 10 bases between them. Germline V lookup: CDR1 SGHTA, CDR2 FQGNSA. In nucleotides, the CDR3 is TGTGCCAGCAGCTCGTATACTAGCTCCTACAATGAGCAGTTCTTC. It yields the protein CASSSYTSSYNEQFF.

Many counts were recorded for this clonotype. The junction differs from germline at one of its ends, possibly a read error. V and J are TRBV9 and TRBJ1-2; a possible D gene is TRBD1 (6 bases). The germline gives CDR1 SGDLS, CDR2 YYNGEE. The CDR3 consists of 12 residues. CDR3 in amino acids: CASNTMSGEIYF. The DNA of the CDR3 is TGTGCCAGCAATACAATGTCAGGGGAAATTTACTTC.

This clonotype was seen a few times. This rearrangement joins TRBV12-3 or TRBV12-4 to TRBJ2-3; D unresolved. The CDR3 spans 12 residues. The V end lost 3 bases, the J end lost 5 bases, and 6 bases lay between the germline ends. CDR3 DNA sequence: TGTGCCAGCAGTTTCCTGATAGATACGCAGTATTTT. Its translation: CASSFLIDTQYF.